This T cell receptor (beta chain) is from a study of T cells in Graves' hyperthyroidism and ophthalmopathy. There are many counts of this clonotype. What it recognizes is unknown. The authors deemed Graves' hyperthyroidism stable absent ophthalmopathy progression within 18 months. Subjects aged 18 to 65 presented with newly diagnosed hyperthyroidism of less than 2 months' duration. The TCR beta CDR3 regions underwent amplification using RNA transcripts as the source. The study used the HTBI primer set for a first-round RT-PCR of the TCR CDR3. From the multiplex PCR reads, TCRdb called clonotypes with MiXCR, one entry per CDR3 protein. The data hold about 540,000 distinct CDR3 sequences, with approximately 44% observed a single time. This CDR3 is 16 amino acids long. Germline values: CDR1 SGHRS, CDR2 YFSETQ. Deletions cut 5 bases from V and 2 bases from J, with 14 bases between. Study-wide findings and caveats: Blood also held most thyroid clonotypes expanded beyond 0.001.

The sequenced sample consisted of peripheral blood or thyroid tissue (not recorded which). The sequence was collected from a woman younger than 35 with Graves' hyperthyroidism. V usage is TRBV5-1 and J usage is TRBJ2-6, with D unclear. The CDR3 sequence is CASSPTQAAGANVLTF. The DNA for the CDR3 is TGCGCCAGCAGTCCCACCCAGGCCGCTGGGGCCAACGTCCTGACTTTC.